These T cell receptor beta chains were read from a single sample in a study of cytomegalovirus exposure and HLA in healthy donors. Produced via immunoSEQ multiplex PCR; TCRdb's table is partial and in-frame only. The data hold 130,000 or so clones, with around 78% observed a single time. The sequenced sample consisted of PBMCs. These receptors were collected from a female donor in good health and CMV-seropositive. The CDR3 runs from the conserved cysteine through the conserved F or W. D genes are given only for firm matches. The listing skips clone size in some rows; elsewhere it reads once, few, many or a size class.

V gene	clone size	D gene	J gene	CDR3 DNA	CDR3 protein
TRBV18	NA	NA	TRBJ1-3	TGTGCCAGCTCACCCCGGGTGACGAAGGGAAACACCATATATTTT	CASSPRVTKGNTIYF
TRBV7-8	NA	TRBD1	TRBJ2-7	TGTGCCAGCACTTATCGACAGGGAAGAGAGTACGAGCAGTACTTC	CASTYRQGREYEQYF
TRBV27	NA	TRBD1	TRBJ1-2	TGTGCCAGCAGGGCGACAGGGCTCATCTATGGCTACACCTTC	CASRATGLIYGYTF
TRBV4-2	NA	TRBD2	TRBJ2-3	TGTGCCAGCAGCCAAGATGGGGCTAGCGGAAGCACAGATACGCAGTATTTT	CASSQDGASGSTDTQYF
TRBV27	NA	TRBD1	TRBJ1-1	TGTGCCAGCAGACATGGGGACAGGGTGAACACTGAAGCTTTCTTT	CASRHGDRVNTEAFF
TRBV15	NA	NA	TRBJ2-1	TGTGCCACCAGCAGAGGGGGGGGGCAGGGTGAGCAGTTCTTC	CATSRGGGQGEQFF
TRBV9	NA	TRBD2	TRBJ2-5	TGTGCCAGCAGTGGCCGACTAGCGGGGGGCCACCAAGAGACCCAGTACTTC	CASSGRLAGGHQETQYF
TRBV19	NA	NA	TRBJ2-7	TGTGCCAGTAAGGACTATCCTCAATCCTACGAGCAGTACTTC	CASKDYPQSYEQYF
TRBV2	NA	TRBD2	TRBJ2-3	TGTGCCAGCAGTAGCCTAGCGGGGGGCACAGATACGCAGTATTTT	CASSSLAGGTDTQYF
TRBV19	NA	TRBD1	TRBJ1-1	TGTGCCAGTAGTATAGTGAAGGGCGACAGGGCCCTCAGGAACACTGAAGCTTTCTTT	CASSIVKGDRALRNTEAFF
TRBV28	NA	NA	TRBJ1-1	TGTGCCAGCCTGAGGGCAGGGGACACTGAAGCTTTCTTT	CASLRAGDTEAFF
TRBV18	few	NA	TRBJ2-7	TGTGCCAGCTCAAAGGTGTCAGTCCTAATTGCTAGGGGCGACGAGCAGTACTTC	CASSKVSVLIARGDEQYF
TRBV19	once	NA	TRBJ1-3	TGTGCCAGTAGTATAGTGGCAGGGGCCGGAAACACCATATATTTT	CASSIVAGAGNTIYF
TRBV5-6	NA	TRBD2	TRBJ2-3	TGTGCCACGAGGACTAGCGGGTTCACAGATACGCAGTATTTT	CATRTSGFTDTQYF
TRBV4-2	few	TRBD1	TRBJ2-5	TGTGCCAGCAGCCGCGAGCTACAGGGGGCGCTTGGAGAGACCCAGTACTTC	CASSRELQGALGETQYF
TRBV4-2	NA	TRBD2	TRBJ2-7	TGTGCCAGCAGCCAAGATCGAACTAGCGGGACCTACGAGCAGTACTTC	CASSQDRTSGTYEQYF
TRBV11-2	once	TRBD1	TRBJ2-7	TGTGCCAGCAGCCTTCCCGGGACAGGGGGCATCGAGCAGTACTTC	CASSLPGTGGIEQYF
TRBV6-1	NA	NA	TRBJ2-5	TGTGCCAGCAGGGATCACAGGGTAGAGACCCAGTACTTC	CASRDHRVETQYF
TRBV9	NA	NA	TRBJ2-3	TGTGCCAGCAGCGCCTTGTCCCGGAGAGATACGCAGTATTTT	CASSALSRRDTQYF
TRBV10-2	once	NA	TRBJ1-2	TGCGCCAGCAGTGAGATCTACAGAGACTATGGCTACACCTTC	CASSEIYRDYGYTF
TRBV4-2	NA	TRBD2	TRBJ2-2	TGTGCCAGCAGCCAAGCGGGGGGGCGGACCGGGGAGCTGTTTTTT	CASSQAGGRTGELFF
TRBV7-3	NA	TRBD1	TRBJ1-4	TGTGCCAGCAGCTCTACAGGGGGTGGAAATGAAAAACTGTTTTTT	CASSSTGGGNEKLFF
TRBV4-1	NA	TRBD2	TRBJ2-7	TGCGCCAGCAGCCATGGGTGGGAGGGGAGCTCCTACGAGCAGTACTTC	CASSHGWEGSSYEQYF
TRBV5-1	NA	NA	TRBJ2-1	TGCGCCAGCAGCCCCGGGAGCGCAATAAATGAGCAGTTCTTC	CASSPGSAINEQFF
TRBV6-1	NA	NA	TRBJ1-4	TGTGCCAGCAGACAGACCCTGGTTAATGAAAAACTGTTTTTT	CASRQTLVNEKLFF
TRBV30	few	NA	TRBJ2-3	TGTGCCTGGAGTAGGAGTACAGATACGCAGTATTTT	CAWSRSTDTQYF
TRBV30	once	TRBD2	TRBJ2-5	TGTGCCTGGAGTGAGGGGCTAGCGGGGGATACCCAGTACTTC	CAWSEGLAGDTQYF
TRBV10-3	once	TRBD1	TRBJ2-7	TGTGCCATCAGCACCGGGACAGGGGTCGACGAGCAGTACTTC	CAISTGTGVDEQYF
TRBV10-3	NA	TRBD1	TRBJ2-7	TGTGCCATCAGATCCGACAGGGGTACAGACTACGAGCAGTACTTC	CAIRSDRGTDYEQYF
TRBV2	few	NA	TRBJ1-2	TGTGCCAGCAGCACCAACTCTAACTATGGCTACACCTTC	CASSTNSNYGYTF
TRBV5-4	NA	NA	TRBJ2-7	TGTGCCAGCAGCTCCACAGGGAAGCAGTACTTC	CASSSTGKQYF
TRBV5-1	NA	NA	TRBJ2-1	TGCGCCAGCAGCTTGGCCCCGTCGGGAGCACGGGATGAGCAGTTCTTC	CASSLAPSGARDEQFF
TRBV28	NA	TRBD1	TRBJ1-1	TGTGCCAGCAGCCCGCACCCCGGGACAGGGGCTCATACGAACACTGAAGCTTTCTTT	CASSPHPGTGAHTNTEAFF
TRBV19	NA	TRBD1	TRBJ1-4	TGTGCCAGTAGTAGGACAGGGGGCGAGGAAAAACTGTTTTTT	CASSRTGGEEKLFF
TRBV5-1	NA	NA	TRBJ2-5	TGCGCCAGCAGCCCACAGACCCAAGAGACCCAGTACTTC	CASSPQTQETQYF
TRBV5-5	NA	NA	TRBJ2-2	TGTGCCAGCAGCCTCCTGACAGGGAACACCGGGGAGCTGTTTTTT	CASSLLTGNTGELFF
TRBV5-1	NA	TRBD1	TRBJ2-1	TGCGCCAGCAGCTTGAGGGACAGGGGCCACAATGAGCAGTTCTTC	CASSLRDRGHNEQFF
TRBV29-1	NA	TRBD2	TRBJ2-1	TGCAGCCCGGGACTAGCTAAAGGAGTGCCGTTCTTC	CSPGLAKGVPFF
TRBV4-2	NA	NA	TRBJ2-1	TGTGCCAGCAGCCGGGAGAGCGGTTTTTACAATGAGCAGTTCTTC	CASSRESGFYNEQFF
TRBV4-1	NA	TRBD2	TRBJ2-3	TGCGCCAGCAGCCAAGGGGTGGTAGCGGGGGGGACGGGCACAGATACGCAGTATTTT	CASSQGVVAGGTGTDTQYF
TRBV11-2	once	NA	TRBJ2-7	TGTGCCAGCAGCCTGATAAAGGACAGAACCTACGAGCAGTACTTC	CASSLIKDRTYEQYF
TRBV9	once	NA	TRBJ1-6	TGTGCCAGCAGCGTAGGCCGTCGGGGGGTGCGGGAACCCCTCCACTTT	CASSVGRRGVREPLHF
TRBV11-2	NA	NA	TRBJ2-1	TGTGCCAGCAGCTCACTAGCACTTAGAGGGGAAAACAATGAGCAGTTCTTC	CASSSLALRGENNEQFF
TRBV28	NA	NA	TRBJ1-2	TGTGCCAGCATGCCGGGTCTGAGTGGCTACACCTTC	CASMPGLSGYTF
TRBV4-1	NA	TRBD2	TRBJ2-3	TGCGCCAGCAGCCAAGGCGGGAGTGGTCGTGCAGATACGCAGTATTTT	CASSQGGSGRADTQYF
TRBV5-1	NA	TRBD2	TRBJ2-3	TGCGCCAGCAGCTTTATTACGGGAGGGAGGACAGATACGCAGTATTTT	CASSFITGGRTDTQYF
TRBV28	NA	NA	TRBJ1-1	TGTGCCAGCAGGAAAAATTCTAGGAACACTGAAGCTTTCTTT	CASRKNSRNTEAFF
TRBV28	NA	TRBD2	TRBJ2-4	TGTGCCAGCAGTGGTAGCGGGCCCCGTCTCATTCAGTACTTC	CASSGSGPRLIQYF
TRBV5-1	NA	TRBD2	TRBJ2-5	TGCGCCAGCAGCCTAACTATAGCGGGGGTGGAGACCCAGTACTTC	CASSLTIAGVETQYF
TRBV30	NA	TRBD2	TRBJ2-7	TGTGCCTGGAGAGCTTCCGGGAGGGTGAGATACGAGCAGTACTTC	CAWRASGRVRYEQYF
TRBV5-6	NA	NA	TRBJ1-2	TGTGCCAGCAGCTTGTTGAGAGATAATAACTATGGCTACACCTTC	CASSLLRDNNYGYTF
TRBV6-5	NA	TRBD1	TRBJ2-6	TGTGCCAGCAGCTGGACAGGAACTGGGGCCAACGTCCTGACTTTC	CASSWTGTGANVLTF
TRBV10-3	NA	NA	TRBJ2-3	TGTGCCATCAGTGAGTCTCAGCAGGGCGTTAGCACAGATACGCAGTATTTT	CAISESQQGVSTDTQYF
TRBV7-9	NA	TRBD1	TRBJ2-7	TGTGCCAGCACCGGGACAGGGGGCATCGAGCAGTACTTC	CASTGTGGIEQYF
TRBV15	NA	TRBD1	TRBJ1-1	TGTGCCACCAGCTCCGGCGGGACAGGGGGGACTGAAGCTTTCTTT	CATSSGGTGGTEAFF